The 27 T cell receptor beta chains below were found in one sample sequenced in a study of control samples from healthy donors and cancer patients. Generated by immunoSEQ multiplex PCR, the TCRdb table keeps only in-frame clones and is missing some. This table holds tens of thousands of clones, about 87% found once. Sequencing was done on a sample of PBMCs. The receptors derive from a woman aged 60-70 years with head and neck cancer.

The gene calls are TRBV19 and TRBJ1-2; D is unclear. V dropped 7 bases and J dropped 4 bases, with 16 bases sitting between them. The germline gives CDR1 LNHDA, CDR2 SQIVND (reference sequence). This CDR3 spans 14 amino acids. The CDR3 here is CASTPDERPYGYTF. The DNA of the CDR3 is TGTGCCAGTACCCCAGATGAGAGGCCCTATGGCTACACCTTC.

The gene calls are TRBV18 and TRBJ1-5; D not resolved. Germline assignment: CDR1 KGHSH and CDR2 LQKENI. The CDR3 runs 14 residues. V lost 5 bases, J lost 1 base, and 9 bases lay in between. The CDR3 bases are TGTGCCAGCTCAGAGAGTCAAAGCAATCAGCCCCAGCATTTT. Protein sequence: CASSESQSNQPQHF. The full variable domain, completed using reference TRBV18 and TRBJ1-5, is NAGVMQNPRHLVRRRGQEARLRCSPMKGHSHVYWYRQLPEEGLKFMVYLQKENIIDESGMPKERFSAEFPKEGPSILRIQQVVRGDSAAYFCASSESQSNQPQHFGDGTRLSIL.

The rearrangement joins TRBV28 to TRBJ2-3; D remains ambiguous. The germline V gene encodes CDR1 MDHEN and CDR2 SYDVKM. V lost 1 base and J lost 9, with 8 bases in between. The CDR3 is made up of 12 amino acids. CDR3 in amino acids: CASSLYAVTQYF. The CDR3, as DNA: TGTGCCAGCAGTTTATACGCTGTAACGCAGTATTTT.

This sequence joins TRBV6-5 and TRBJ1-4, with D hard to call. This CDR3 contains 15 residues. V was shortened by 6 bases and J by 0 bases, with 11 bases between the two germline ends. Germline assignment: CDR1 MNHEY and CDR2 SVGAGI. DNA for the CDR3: TGTGCCAGCAGAACCTCCCGTGCAACTAATGAAAAACTGTTTTTT. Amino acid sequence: CASRTSRATNEKLFF.

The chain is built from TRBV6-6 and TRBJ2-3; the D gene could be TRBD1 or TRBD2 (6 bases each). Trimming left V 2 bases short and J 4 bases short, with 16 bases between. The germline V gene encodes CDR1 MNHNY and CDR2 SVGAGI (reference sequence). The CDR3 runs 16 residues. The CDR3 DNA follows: TGTGCCAGCAGTTACACCTGGGACACGGGGGCAGATACGCAGTATTTT. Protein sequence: CASSYTWDTGADTQYF.

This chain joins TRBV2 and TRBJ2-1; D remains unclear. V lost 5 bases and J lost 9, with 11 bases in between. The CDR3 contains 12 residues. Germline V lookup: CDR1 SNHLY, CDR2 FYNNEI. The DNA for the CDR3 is TGTGCCAGCAGTCAAATAGATGGTGAGCAGTTCTTC. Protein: CASSQIDGEQFF. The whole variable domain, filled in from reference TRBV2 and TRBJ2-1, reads EPEVTQTPSHQVTQMGQEVILRCVPISNHLYFYWYRQILGQKVEFLVSFYNNEISEKSEIFDDQFSVERPDGSNFTLKIRSTKLEDSAMYFCASSQIDGEQFFGPGTRLTVL.

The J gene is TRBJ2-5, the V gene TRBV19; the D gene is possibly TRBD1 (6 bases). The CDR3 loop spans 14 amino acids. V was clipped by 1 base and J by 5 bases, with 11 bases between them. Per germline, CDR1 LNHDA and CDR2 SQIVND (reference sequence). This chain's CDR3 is CASSIAARGETQYF. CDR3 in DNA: TGTGCCAGTAGTATAGCCGCTAGGGGGGAGACCCAGTACTTC.

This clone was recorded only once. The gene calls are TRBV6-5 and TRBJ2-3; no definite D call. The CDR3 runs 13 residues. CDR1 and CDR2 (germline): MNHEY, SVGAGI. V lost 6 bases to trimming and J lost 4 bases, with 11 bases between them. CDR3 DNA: TGTGCCAGCAGCTATAGTCGTTCAGATACGCAGTATTTT. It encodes CASSYSRSDTQYF.

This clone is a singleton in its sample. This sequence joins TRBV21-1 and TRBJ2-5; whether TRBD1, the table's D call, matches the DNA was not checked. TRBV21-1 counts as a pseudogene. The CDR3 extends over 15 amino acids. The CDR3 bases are TGTGCCAGCAGCAAGACCCAGGGGCGTCTAGAGACCCAGTACTTC. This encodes CASSKTQGRLETQYF.

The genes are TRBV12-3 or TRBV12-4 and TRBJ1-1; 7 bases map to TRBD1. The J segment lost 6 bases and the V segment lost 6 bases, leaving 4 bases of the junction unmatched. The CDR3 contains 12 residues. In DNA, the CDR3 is TGTGCCAGCAGGACAGGGTTGGCTGAAGCTTTCTTT. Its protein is CASRTGLAEAFF.

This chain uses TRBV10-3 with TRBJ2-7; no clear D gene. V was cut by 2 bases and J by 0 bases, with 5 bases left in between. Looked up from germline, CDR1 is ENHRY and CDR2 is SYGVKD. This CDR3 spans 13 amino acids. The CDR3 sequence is CAISEGSSYEQYF. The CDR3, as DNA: TGTGCCATCAGTGAGGGTAGCTCCTACGAGCAGTACTTC.

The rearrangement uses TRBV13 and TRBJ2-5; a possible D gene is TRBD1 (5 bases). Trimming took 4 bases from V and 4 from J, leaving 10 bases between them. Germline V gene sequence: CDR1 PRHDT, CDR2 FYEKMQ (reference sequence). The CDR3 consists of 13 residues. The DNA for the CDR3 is TGTGCCAGCAGCTGGTCTCAGGGAGAGACCCAGTACTTC. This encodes CASSWSQGETQYF.

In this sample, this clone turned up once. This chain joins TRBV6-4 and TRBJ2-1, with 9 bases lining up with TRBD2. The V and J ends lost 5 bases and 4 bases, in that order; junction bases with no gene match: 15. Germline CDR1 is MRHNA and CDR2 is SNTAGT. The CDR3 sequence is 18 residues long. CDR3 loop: CASSSPLGASGVYNEQFF. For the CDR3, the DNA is TGTGCCAGCAGTTCCCCCCTAGGGGCTAGCGGGGTTTACAATGAGCAGTTCTTC.

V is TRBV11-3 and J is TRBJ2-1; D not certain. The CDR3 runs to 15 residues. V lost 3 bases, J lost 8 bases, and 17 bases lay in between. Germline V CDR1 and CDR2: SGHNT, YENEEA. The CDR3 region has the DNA TGTGCCAGCAGCTTTTCTCTCGGTTTGGACGATGAGCAGTTCTTC. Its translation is CASSFSLGLDDEQFF.

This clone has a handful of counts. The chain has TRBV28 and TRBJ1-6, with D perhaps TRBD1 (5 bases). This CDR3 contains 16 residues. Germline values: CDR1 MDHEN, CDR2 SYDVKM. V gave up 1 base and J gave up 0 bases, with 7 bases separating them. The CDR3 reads CASSLSGSSYNSPLHF. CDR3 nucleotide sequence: TGTGCCAGCAGTTTATCAGGGAGCTCCTATAATTCACCCCTCCACTTT.

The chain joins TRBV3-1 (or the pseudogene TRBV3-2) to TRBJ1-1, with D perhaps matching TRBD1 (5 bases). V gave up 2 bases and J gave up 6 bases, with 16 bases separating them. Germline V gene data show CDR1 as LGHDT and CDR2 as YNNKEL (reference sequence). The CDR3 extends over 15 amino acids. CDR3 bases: TGTGCCAGCAGCCAATGGCCCACCGGGGCTTCTGAAGCTTTCTTT. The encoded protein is CASSQWPTGASEAFF.

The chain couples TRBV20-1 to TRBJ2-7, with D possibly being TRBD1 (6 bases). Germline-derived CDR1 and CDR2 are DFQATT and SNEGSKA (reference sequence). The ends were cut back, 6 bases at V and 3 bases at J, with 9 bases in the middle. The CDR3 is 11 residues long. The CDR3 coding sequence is TGCAGTGCCCGAGGGGGCTACGAGCAGTACTTC. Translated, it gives CSARGGYEQYF.

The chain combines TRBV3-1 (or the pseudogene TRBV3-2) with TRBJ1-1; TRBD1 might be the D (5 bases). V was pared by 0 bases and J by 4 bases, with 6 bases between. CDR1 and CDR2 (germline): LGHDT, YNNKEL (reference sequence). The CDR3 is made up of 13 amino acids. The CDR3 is CASSQDGATEAFF. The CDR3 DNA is TGTGCCAGCAGCCAAGACGGGGCCACTGAAGCTTTCTTT.

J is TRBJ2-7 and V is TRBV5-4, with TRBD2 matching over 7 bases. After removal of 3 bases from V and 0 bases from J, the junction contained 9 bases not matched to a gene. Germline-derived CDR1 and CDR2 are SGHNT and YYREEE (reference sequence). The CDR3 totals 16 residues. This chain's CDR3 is CASSSSLARNSYEQYF. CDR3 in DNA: TGTGCCAGCAGCTCGTCACTAGCGCGAAACTCCTACGAGCAGTACTTC.

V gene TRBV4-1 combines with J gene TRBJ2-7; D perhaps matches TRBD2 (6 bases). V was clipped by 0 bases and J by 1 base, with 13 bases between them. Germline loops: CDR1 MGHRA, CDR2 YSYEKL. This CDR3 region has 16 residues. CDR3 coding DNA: TGCGCCAGCAGCCAAGATCCAGTTAGCGGTTCCTACGAGCAGTACTTC. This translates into CASSQDPVSGSYEQYF.

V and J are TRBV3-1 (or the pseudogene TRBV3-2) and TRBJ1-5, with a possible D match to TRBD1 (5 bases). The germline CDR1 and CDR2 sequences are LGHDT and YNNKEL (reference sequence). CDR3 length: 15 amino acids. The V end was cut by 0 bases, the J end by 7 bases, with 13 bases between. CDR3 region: CASSQDIGGGQPQHF. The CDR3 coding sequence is TGTGCCAGCAGCCAAGATATAGGCGGGGGACAGCCCCAGCATTTT.

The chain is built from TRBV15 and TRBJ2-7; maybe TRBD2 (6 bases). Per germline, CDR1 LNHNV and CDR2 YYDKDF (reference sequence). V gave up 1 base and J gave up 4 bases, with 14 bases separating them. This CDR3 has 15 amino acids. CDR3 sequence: CATSRGTGAGYEQYF. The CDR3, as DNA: TGTGCCACCAGCAGAGGGACGGGAGCTGGTTACGAGCAGTACTTC.

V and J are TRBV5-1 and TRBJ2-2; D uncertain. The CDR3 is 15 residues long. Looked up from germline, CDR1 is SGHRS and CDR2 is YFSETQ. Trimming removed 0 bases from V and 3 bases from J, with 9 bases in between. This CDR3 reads CASSLARRDTGELFF. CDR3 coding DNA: TGCGCCAGCAGCTTGGCGAGGCGAGACACCGGGGAGCTGTTTTTT.

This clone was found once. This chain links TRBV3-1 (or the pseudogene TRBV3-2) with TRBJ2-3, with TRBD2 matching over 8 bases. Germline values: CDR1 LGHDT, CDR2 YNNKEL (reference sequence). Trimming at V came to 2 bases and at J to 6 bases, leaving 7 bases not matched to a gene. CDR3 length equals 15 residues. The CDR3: CASSQTSGSRDTQYF. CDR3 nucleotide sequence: TGTGCCAGCAGCCAAACTAGCGGCAGTCGGGATACGCAGTATTTT.

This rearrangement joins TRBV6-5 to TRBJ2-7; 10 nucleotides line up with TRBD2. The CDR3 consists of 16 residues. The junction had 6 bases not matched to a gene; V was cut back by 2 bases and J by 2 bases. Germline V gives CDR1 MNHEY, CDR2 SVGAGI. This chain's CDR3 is CASSYRRTSGPYEQYF. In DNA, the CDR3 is TGTGCCAGCAGTTACCGCCGGACTAGCGGCCCCTACGAGCAGTACTTC.

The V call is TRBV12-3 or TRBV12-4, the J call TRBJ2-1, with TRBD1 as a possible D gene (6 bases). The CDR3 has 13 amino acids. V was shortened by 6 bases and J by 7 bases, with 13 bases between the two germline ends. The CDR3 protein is CASSPTGFNEQFF. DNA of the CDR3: TGTGCCAGCAGCCCAACAGGGTTTAATGAGCAGTTCTTC.

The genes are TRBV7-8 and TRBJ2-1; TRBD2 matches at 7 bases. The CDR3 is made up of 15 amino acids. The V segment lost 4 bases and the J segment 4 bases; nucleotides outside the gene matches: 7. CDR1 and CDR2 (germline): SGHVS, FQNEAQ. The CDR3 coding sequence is TGTGCCAGCAGCTCGAGCGGGGATTTTTACAATGAGCAGTTCTTC. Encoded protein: CASSSSGDFYNEQFF.